The 31 T cell receptor beta chains below all came from one sample that was sequenced in a study of blood T cell repertoires in COVID-19. Assay used: immunoSEQ multiplex PCR; TCRdb lists only in-frame clones, some missing. The sample carries a few hundred thousand clones, around 84% recorded once. Sequenced material: PBMCs or T cells enriched from blood (not recorded which). These receptors were taken from a man in his forties or fifties who had been exposed to COVID-19.

The chain joins TRBV19 to TRBJ2-2, with 9 bases aligning to TRBD2. V shed 6 bases and J 1 base; nucleotides not matched to a gene: 3. The CDR3 length is 15 residues. CDR1 is LNHDA, CDR2 SQIVND, per germline (reference sequence). The CDR3 coding sequence is TGTGCCAGTAGGCAAGCGGGAGGGAACACCGGGGAGCTGTTTTTT. Protein sequence: CASRQAGGNTGELFF. The entire variable domain, with the rest obtained from reference TRBV19 and TRBJ2-2, is as follows: DGGITQSPKYLFRKEGQNVTLSCEQNLNHDAMYWYRQDPGQGLRLIYYSQIVNDFQKGDIAEGYSVSREKKESFPLTVTSAQKNPTAFYLCASRQAGGNTGELFFGEGSRLTVL.

This clone has just one count. This chain links TRBV6-5 with TRBJ2-7; 8 bases line up with TRBD1. The germline V gene encodes CDR1 MNHEY and CDR2 SVGAGI. This CDR3 is 15 amino acids long. V was pared by 0 bases and J by 4 bases, with 5 bases of the junction left unmatched. CDR3 region: CASSYSAGGAYEQYF. The CDR3 DNA is TGTGCCAGCAGTTACTCGGCAGGGGGCGCGTACGAGCAGTACTTC.

The chain has TRBV3-1 (or the pseudogene TRBV3-2) and TRBJ2-5; D is unresolved. The germline V gene has CDR1 LGHDT and CDR2 YNNKEL (reference sequence). This CDR3 is built from 17 residues. Trimming removed 0 bases from V and 4 bases from J, with 18 bases in between. CDR3 region: CASSQDRSSEPLETQYF. Written as DNA, the CDR3 is TGTGCCAGCAGCCAAGATAGGAGCAGCGAACCGTTAGAGACCCAGTACTTC.

This chain joins TRBV15 and TRBJ2-1; a possible D gene is TRBD2 (6 bases). V gave up 0 bases and J gave up 0 bases, with 12 bases separating them. The length of the CDR3 is 17 residues. Germline loops: CDR1 LNHNV, CDR2 YYDKDF (reference sequence). CDR3 region: CATSRDRSGFSYNEQFF. DNA of the CDR3: TGTGCCACCAGCAGAGATCGAAGCGGGTTCTCCTACAATGAGCAGTTCTTC.

The V and J genes are TRBV19 and TRBJ1-5; D possibly corresponds to TRBD1 (5 bases). The V end lost 3 bases, the J end lost 4 bases, and 10 bases lay between the germline ends. Germline V CDR1 and CDR2: LNHDA, SQIVND (reference sequence). CDR3 length: 14 amino acids. The CDR3 sequence: CASSMQGLNQPQHF. The CDR3 DNA reads TGTGCCAGTAGTATGCAGGGTTTGAATCAGCCCCAGCATTTT.

The chain carries TRBV19 and TRBJ2-6; weak D call: TRBD1 (6 bases). The CDR3 has 15 residues. V dropped 2 bases and J dropped 2 bases, with 7 bases sitting between them. CDR1 is LNHDA and CDR2 is SQIVND in the germline V gene (reference sequence). The CDR3 protein is CASSINRAGANVLTF. Here the CDR3 DNA reads TGTGCCAGTAGTATAAACAGGGCTGGGGCCAACGTCCTGACTTTC.

The chain combines TRBV5-1 with TRBJ2-7, with D uncertain. The germline CDR1 and CDR2 sequences are SGHRS and YFSETQ. Trimming took 0 bases from V and 2 from J, leaving 6 bases between them. CDR3 length: 13 amino acids. The CDR3: CASSLDSTYEQYF. CDR3 nucleotides: TGCGCCAGCAGCTTGGACAGCACCTACGAGCAGTACTTC.

The chain recombines TRBV28 with TRBJ2-1; TRBD2 matches 12 bases. The ends lost 7 bases at V and 8 bases at J; junction bases unmatched: 3. Germline V CDR1 and CDR2: MDHEN, SYDVKM. CDR3 length equals 13 residues. The DNA for the CDR3 is TGTGCCAGCAAGCTAGCGGGAGGGGATGAGCAGTTCTTC. Translation: CASKLAGGDEQFF.

The V gene is TRBV6-5, the J gene TRBJ2-2, with 10 positions matching TRBD2. The length of the CDR3 is 16 residues. Trimming took 4 bases from V and 3 from J; bases not matched to a gene: 5. Germline CDR1 is MNHEY and CDR2 is SVGAGI. CDR3 residues: CASSWGTSAYTGELFF. CDR3 bases: TGTGCCAGCAGTTGGGGGACTAGCGCTTACACCGGGGAGCTGTTTTTT.

The V call is TRBV7-6, the J call TRBJ1-4; no definite D call. V gave up 3 bases and J gave up 5 bases, with 13 bases separating them. The CDR3 loop spans 15 amino acids. In germline, CDR1 is SGHVS, CDR2 FNYEAQ. The CDR3 here is CASSFQTAGNEKLFF. For the CDR3, the DNA is TGTGCCAGCAGCTTCCAAACAGCGGGAAATGAAAAACTGTTTTTT.

CDR3 sequence (DNA): TGTGCCAGCAGCCTTCTCGGGGGGACTAGCGGTGCTAGCTCCTACGAGCAGTACTTC. This translates into CASSLLGGTSGASSYEQYF. The J gene is TRBJ2-7, the V gene TRBV11-3, with TRBD2 identical over 11 bases. Looked up from germline, CDR1 is SGHNT and CDR2 is YENEEA. The CDR3 spans 19 residues. The V segment lost 5 bases and the J segment 0 bases; nucleotides outside the gene matches: 15.

The chain carries TRBV27 and TRBJ1-4, with 10 bases identical to TRBD1. V lost 6 bases and J lost 7; bases outside the gene matches: 5. Germline CDR1 is MNHEY and CDR2 is SMNVEV (reference sequence). The CDR3 contains 14 residues. CDR3 DNA: TGTGCCAGCAGCCGGGACAGGGGTGGTGAAAAACTGTTTTTT. Translating gives CASSRDRGGEKLFF.

V and J are TRBV6-5 and TRBJ1-1; D is uncertain. Per the germline V gene, CDR1 is MNHEY and CDR2 is SVGAGI. CDR3 size: 13 residues. V lost 4 bases and J lost 11, with 17 bases in between. This chain's CDR3 is CASSSGPGSAAFF. The CDR3 region has the DNA TGTGCCAGCAGTTCTGGCCCGGGGTCGGCCGCTTTCTTT.

The CDR3 nucleotides read TGTGCCAGCAGCTTAGATCAAGGGGACACAGATACGCAGTATTTT. Its translation: CASSLDQGDTDTQYF. The V call is TRBV11-3, the J call TRBJ2-3, with D possibly TRBD1 on 5 matching bases. The germline V and J ends were trimmed by 0 bases and 2 bases, with 9 bases remaining between them. CDR1 SGHNT and CDR2 YENEEA come from the germline V gene. The CDR3 is 15 residues long.

The V call is TRBV11-2, the J call TRBJ2-1, with TRBD2 identical over 10 bases. The germline V gene has CDR1 SGHAT and CDR2 FQNNGV. V shed 1 base, J shed 9 bases, and the junction held 15 bases outside the gene matches. The CDR3 is 18 residues long. In DNA, the CDR3 is TGTGCCAGCAGCTTAGTCCCTCAATCTAGCGGGAGAGCAAGTGAGCAGTTCTTC. It encodes CASSLVPQSSGRASEQFF.

The chain recombines TRBV7-3 with TRBJ2-3, with 9 nucleotides matching TRBD2. Germline CDR1 reads SGHTA; CDR2 reads FQGTGA. This CDR3 comprises 16 residues. V shed 5 bases and J 4 bases; nucleotides not matched to a gene: 10. Written as DNA, the CDR3 is TGTGCCAGCAGCCCGACGCGTGGCGGGAGGGCAGATACGCAGTATTTT. Amino acids: CASSPTRGGRADTQYF.

This chain links TRBV24-1 with TRBJ2-7, with 8 positions matching TRBD2. J was trimmed by 0 bases and V by 5 bases; bases with no gene match: 2. CDR1 and CDR2 (germline): KGHDR, SFDVKD. The CDR3 sequence is 14 residues long. In nucleotides, the CDR3 is TGTGCCACCAGTGCGGGACTAGGCTCCTACGAGCAGTACTTC. The encoded protein is CATSAGLGSYEQYF.

The chain is built from TRBV9 and TRBJ2-1; perhaps TRBD1 as D (5 bases). Per the germline V gene, CDR1 is SGDLS and CDR2 is YYNGEE. The CDR3 is 13 amino acids. Trimming stripped 0 bases from V and 7 bases from J, with 8 bases between. CDR3 nucleotides: TGTGCCAGCAGCGTAGGGGGCACTAATGAGCAGTTCTTC. It codes for CASSVGGTNEQFF.

This clone was observed once. The chain employs TRBV4-1 and TRBJ2-2; a possible D gene is TRBD2 (6 bases). The V gene lost 0 bases and the J gene lost 7 bases, with 15 bases spanning the gap. Germline lookup yields CDR1 MGHRA and CDR2 YSYEKL. This CDR3 has 16 amino acids. CDR3 in amino acids: CASSQEGLLLNGELFF. The DNA for the CDR3 is TGCGCCAGCAGCCAAGAGGGACTCTTATTGAACGGGGAGCTGTTTTTT.

The chain is built from TRBV5-5 and TRBJ1-3; 8 bases are a match to TRBD1. Germline V gene sequence: CDR1 SGHKS, CDR2 YYEKEE (reference sequence). V was clipped by 3 bases and J by 4 bases; unmatched bases: 9. The CDR3 runs 16 residues. The CDR3 here is CASSSSPGGNGNTIYF. CDR3 nucleotides: TGTGCCAGCAGCTCCTCGCCAGGGGGCAACGGAAACACCATATATTTT.

In this sample, this clone turned up a few times. The chain uses TRBV27 and TRBJ2-7, with 7 nucleotides matching TRBD1. The CDR3 spans 15 residues. V lost 5 bases and J lost 3; bases outside the gene matches: 10. Germline loops: CDR1 MNHEY, CDR2 SMNVEV (reference sequence). CDR3 amino acids: CASSPFGTAGYEQYF. CDR3 sequence (DNA): TGTGCCAGCAGTCCCTTCGGGACAGCTGGCTACGAGCAGTACTTC.

The genes are TRBV12-3 or TRBV12-4 and TRBJ2-1; D is unresolved. The CDR3 runs to 11 residues. Trimming took 6 bases from V and 7 from J, leaving 7 bases between them. CDR3 in amino acids: CASSPRNEQFF. CDR3 bases: TGTGCCAGCAGCCCCAGGAATGAGCAGTTCTTC.

The chain recombines TRBV7-9 with TRBJ1-3; maybe TRBD1 (6 bases). Trimming took off 2 bases at V and 2 bases at J, with 10 bases between the two ends. Germline CDR1 is SEHNR and CDR2 is FQNEAQ (reference sequence). The CDR3 is made up of 15 amino acids. DNA of the CDR3: TGTGCCAGCAGCTTACAAGGGGGGGCTGGAAACACCATATATTTT. It yields the protein CASSLQGGAGNTIYF.

The gene calls are TRBV5-4 and TRBJ1-6; D remains ambiguous. CDR1 is SGHNT, CDR2 YYREEE, per germline (reference sequence). This CDR3 is built from 13 residues. V was trimmed by 7 bases and J by 3 bases, leaving 8 bases between them. CDR3 in DNA: TGTGCCAGCCACAGAGACTATAATTCACCCCTCCACTTT. Translating it yields CASHRDYNSPLHF.

This clone turned up a few times. The chain is built from TRBV7-6 and TRBJ1-4, with D unclear. In germline, CDR1 is SGHVS, CDR2 FNYEAQ. Trimming removed 5 bases from V and 1 base from J, with 23 bases in between. The length of the CDR3 is 19 residues. CDR3 nucleotides: TGTGCCAGCAGCCCCAAGCTTTTAAGAACCGGGAAAACTAATGAAAAACTGTTTTTT. Translating it yields CASSPKLLRTGKTNEKLFF.

The chain couples TRBV7-2 to TRBJ1-3; D remains ambiguous. Germline CDR1 reads SGHTA; CDR2 reads FQGNSA. CDR3 size: 13 residues. The germline V and J ends were trimmed by 4 bases and 7 bases, with 11 bases remaining between them. The CDR3 sequence is CASSSVGYNTIYF. The CDR3 nucleotides read TGTGCCAGCAGCTCCGTCGGGTACAACACCATATATTTT.

The CDR3 loop is CASGRADGNTGELFF. The DNA of the CDR3 is TGTGCCAGCGGGCGGGCCGACGGGAACACCGGGGAGCTGTTTTTT. The rearrangement links TRBV6-4 to TRBJ2-2, with D possibly TRBD2 on 5 matching bases. The CDR3 is 15 residues long. Germline V lookup: CDR1 MRHNA, CDR2 SNTAGT. Trimming removed 8 bases from V and 1 base from J, with 14 bases in between.

The J gene is TRBJ1-5, the V gene TRBV5-1; tentatively, D is TRBD1 (6 bases). V lost 1 base and J lost 5, with 10 bases in between. Germline loops: CDR1 SGHRS, CDR2 YFSETQ. The CDR3 consists of 14 residues. This chain's CDR3 is CASSLTGNDQPQHF. In nucleotides, the CDR3 is TGCGCCAGCAGCTTGACAGGGAACGATCAGCCCCAGCATTTT.

The gene calls are TRBV25-1 and TRBJ1-1, with a tentative D call TRBD1 (6 bases). The V end lost 2 bases, the J end lost 1 base, and 14 bases lay between the germline ends. Germline CDR1 is MGHDK and CDR2 is SYGVNS. This CDR3 region has 16 residues. CDR3 sequence (DNA): TGTGCCAGCAGTGAAACCTTATGGACAGAGAACACTGAAGCTTTCTTT. Protein: CASSETLWTENTEAFF. The full variable domain, rest sourced from reference TRBV25-1 and TRBJ1-1, is EADIYQTPRYLVIGTGKKITLECSQTMGHDKMYWYQQDPGMELHLIHYSYGVNSTEKGDLSSESTVSRIRTEHFPLTLESARPSHTSQYLCASSETLWTENTEAFFGQGTRLTVV.

The chain combines TRBV19 with TRBJ2-7, with 8 bases aligning to TRBD1. Germline V gene sequence: CDR1 LNHDA, CDR2 SQIVND (reference sequence). This CDR3 is 13 amino acids long. V trimming: 7 bases; J trimming: 2 bases; junction bases outside the gene matches: 4. In DNA, the CDR3 is TGTGCCAGTAATCAGGGGGCCCCCTACGAGCAGTACTTC. It yields the protein CASNQGAPYEQYF.

This clone showed up just once. V and J are TRBV30 and TRBJ1-5; D is unclear. This CDR3 is 15 amino acids long. Germline V gene lookup returns CDR1 GTSNPN and CDR2 SVGIG (reference sequence). V was clipped by 0 bases and J by 3 bases, with 12 bases between them. This CDR3 reads CAWSVEGRANQPQHF. The DNA of the CDR3 is TGTGCCTGGAGTGTGGAGGGTAGGGCCAATCAGCCCCAGCATTTT.